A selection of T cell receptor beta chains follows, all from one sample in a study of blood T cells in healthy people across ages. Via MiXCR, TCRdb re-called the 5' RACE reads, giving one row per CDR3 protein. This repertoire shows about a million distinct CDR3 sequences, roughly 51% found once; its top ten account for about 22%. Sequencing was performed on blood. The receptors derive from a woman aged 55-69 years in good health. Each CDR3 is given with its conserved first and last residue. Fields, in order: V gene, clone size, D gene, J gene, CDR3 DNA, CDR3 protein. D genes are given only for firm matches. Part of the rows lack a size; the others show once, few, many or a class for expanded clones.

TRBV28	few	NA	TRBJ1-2	TGTGCCAGCAGGCCACCCCGAGAGGACGCGAGGGGCTACACCTTC	CASRPPREDARGYTF
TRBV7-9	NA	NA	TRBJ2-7	TGTGCCAGCAGCTTACAGGGCCACGACGCCTACGAGCAGTACTTC	CASSLQGHDAYEQYF
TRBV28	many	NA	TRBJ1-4	TGTGCCAGCAGGACAGGACCTGCAACTAATGAAAAACTGTTTTTT	CASRTGPATNEKLFF
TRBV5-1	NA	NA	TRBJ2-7	TGCGCCAGCAGCGTGGACAATTTAATCTACGAGCAGTACTTC	CASSVDNLIYEQYF
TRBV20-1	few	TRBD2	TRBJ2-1	TGCAGTGCTAGAGGTTACCCGGAAAGACTAGCCCACTTGGAGAATGAGCAGTTCTTC	CSARGYPERLAHLENEQFF
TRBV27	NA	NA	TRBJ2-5	TGTGCCAGCAGACTGACAGCTAGCGAGACCCAGTACTTC	CASRLTASETQYF
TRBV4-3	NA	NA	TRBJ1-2	TGCGCCGGCAGCCAAGATAATCAGGGATCCTATGGCTACACCTTC	CAGSQDNQGSYGYTF
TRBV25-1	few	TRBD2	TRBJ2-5	TGTGCCAGTCGTCGGGGGGACTTCCAAGAGACCCAGTACTTC	CASRRGDFQETQYF
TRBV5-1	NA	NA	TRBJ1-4	TGCGCCAGCAGCCGGCAGGACGCTAATGAAAAACTGTTTTTT	CASSRQDANEKLFF
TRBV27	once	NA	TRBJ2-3	TGTGCCAGCAGTGGCAGGGAAAGGAGTCCGGGAGATACGCAGTATTTT	CASSGRERSPGDTQYF
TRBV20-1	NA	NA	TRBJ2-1	TGCAGTGCTAGGGGGGAGCTGGGGATCAATGAGCAGTTCTTC	CSARGELGINEQFF
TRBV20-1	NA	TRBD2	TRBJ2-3	TGCAGTGCAGAGGAAGCGGGGCCGAGCACAGATACGCAGTATTTT	CSAEEAGPSTDTQYF
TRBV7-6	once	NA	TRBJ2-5	TGTGCCAGCAGCTTAAGGTCAGGGGCAGAGACCCAGTACTTC	CASSLRSGAETQYF
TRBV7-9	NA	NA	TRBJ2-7	TGTGCCAGCAGCCCGGGGCTAGCTTTGGGCGAGCAGTACTTC	CASSPGLALGEQYF
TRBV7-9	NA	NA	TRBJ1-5	TGTGCCAGCAGCGTAGACAGTGCGTATCAGCCCCAGCATTTT	CASSVDSAYQPQHF
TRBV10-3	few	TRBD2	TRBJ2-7	TGTGCCATCAGCCCGACTAGCGGGAGTTACGAGCAGTACTTC	CAISPTSGSYEQYF
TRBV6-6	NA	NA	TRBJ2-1	TGTGCCAGCAGTTACGGGGTTACTAGCGAGCAGTTCTTC	CASSYGVTSEQFF
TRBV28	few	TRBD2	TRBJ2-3	TGTGCCAGCAGTTTGTATAGCGGGAGAGGGATTTCAGATACGCAGTATTTT	CASSLYSGRGISDTQYF